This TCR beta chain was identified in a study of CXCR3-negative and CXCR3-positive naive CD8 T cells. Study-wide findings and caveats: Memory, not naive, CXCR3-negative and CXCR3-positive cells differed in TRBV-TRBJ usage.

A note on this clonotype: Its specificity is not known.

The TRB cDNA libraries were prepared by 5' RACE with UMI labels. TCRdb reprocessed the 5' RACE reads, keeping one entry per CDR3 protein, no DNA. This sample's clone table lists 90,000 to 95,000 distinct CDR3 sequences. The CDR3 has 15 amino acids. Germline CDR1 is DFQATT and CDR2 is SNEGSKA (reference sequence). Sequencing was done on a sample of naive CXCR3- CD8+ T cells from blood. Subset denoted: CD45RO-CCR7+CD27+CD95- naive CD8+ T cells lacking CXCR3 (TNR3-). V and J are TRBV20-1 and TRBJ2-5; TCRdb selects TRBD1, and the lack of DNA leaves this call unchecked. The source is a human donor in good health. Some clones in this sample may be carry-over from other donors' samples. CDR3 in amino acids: CSARDRSRAQETQYF.